Listed below are T cell receptor beta chains from one sample, sequenced in a study of blood T cell repertoires in COVID-19. Sequencing used immunoSEQ multiplex PCR; TCRdb keeps in-frame clones, though not all of them. The data show tens of thousands of clones, about 88% seen once. The specimen was peripheral blood. Receptors were obtained from a human donor in a cohort sampled during active COVID-19. CDR3s include the opening cysteine and the closing phenylalanine or tryptophan. The D gene is left open where the match is weak. Clone size is stated in some rows and not others, as once, few, many or a class when expanded.

V gene	D gene	J gene	clone size	CDR3 DNA	CDR3 protein
TRBV4-2	-	TRBJ1-5	-	TGTGCCAGCAGCCAAGATTTGGGGCAGCCCCCCAATCAGCCCCAGCATTTT	CASSQDLGQPPNQPQHF
TRBV7-6	TRBD1	TRBJ2-2	-	TGTGCCAGCAGCTCAGGGACAGGGGTTTTCCCCGGGGAGCTGTTTTTT	CASSSGTGVFPGELFF
TRBV23-1	TRBD1	TRBJ2-1	-	TGCGCCAGCAGTCAACATGGACAGGGCTCCTACAATGAGCAGTTCTTC	CASSQHGQGSYNEQFF
TRBV6-5	-	TRBJ2-7	once	TGTGCCAGCAGCAATCCCCAGGGCCTCCCCTACGAGCAGTACTTC	CASSNPQGLPYEQYF
TRBV4-1	TRBD2	TRBJ2-2	-	TGCGCCAGCAGCCAAGCGGGACTAGTTAACACCGGGGAGCTGTTTTTT	CASSQAGLVNTGELFF
TRBV7-7	-	TRBJ2-3	-	TGTGCCAGCAGCTCCGGGACTGCTGGCACAGATACGCAGTATTTT	CASSSGTAGTDTQYF
TRBV7-3	-	TRBJ1-2	-	TGTGCCAGCAGCTTAACTGTTGATAGGGGCACTTTTTATGGCTACACCTTC	CASSLTVDRGTFYGYTF
TRBV6-2/TRBV6-3	TRBD1	TRBJ1-1	-	TGTGCCAGCAGTTACGGGCCAGGGGGAGAAGCTTTCTTT	CASSYGPGGEAFF
TRBV6-5	-	TRBJ1-2	-	TGTGCCAGCAGAGCCTCGGGGGGCAGCTATGGCTACACCTTC	CASRASGGSYGYTF
TRBV19	TRBD2	TRBJ2-3	-	TGTGCCAGTAGTATAGGGCGGCTAGCGGGGGATTTAGGTACGCAGTATTTT	CASSIGRLAGDLGTQYF
TRBV2	-	TRBJ2-7	-	TGTGCCAGCAGACTCTCCTACGAGCAGTACTTC	CASRLSYEQYF
TRBV30	-	TRBJ1-1	-	TGTGCCTGGAGGGCTAGGCCTAACACTGAAGCTTTCTTT	CAWRARPNTEAFF
TRBV19	TRBD1	TRBJ2-1	-	TGTGCCAGTAAAATGGACAGGGCGCGTGAGCAGTTCTTC	CASKMDRAREQFF
TRBV4-1	-	TRBJ2-3	-	TGCGCCAGCAGCCCTCGCGGGGTTTGGACAGATACGCAGTATTTT	CASSPRGVWTDTQYF
TRBV5-6	-	TRBJ2-1	once	TGTGCCAGCAGCTTGGGGAGGGGTGAGCAGTTCTTC	CASSLGRGEQFF
TRBV27	TRBD1	TRBJ1-1	-	TGTGCCAGCCACTACCAGGGACAGGGAAGTACTGAAGCTTTCTTT	CASHYQGQGSTEAFF
TRBV9	-	TRBJ2-1	-	TGTGCCAGCAGCGTAGGGGTGTTGGGAGTTTCCTACAATGAGCAGTTCTTC	CASSVGVLGVSYNEQFF
TRBV5-6	-	TRBJ1-2	-	TGTGCCAGCAGCTTGTTTTCGAGGGGGGGAGGCTATGGCTACACCTTC	CASSLFSRGGGYGYTF
TRBV7-8	-	TRBJ1-2	-	TGTGCCAGCAGCTTAGCAAGAGCAGGAGGGGGCTACACCTTC	CASSLARAGGGYTF
TRBV6-1	TRBD1	TRBJ2-2	-	TGTGCCAGCAGTGAAAACAGGGGGAACACCGGGGAGCTGTTTTTT	CASSENRGNTGELFF
TRBV24-1	-	TRBJ2-1	-	TGTGCCACCAGTGATCCCCAAGCTGTGAATGAGCAGTTCTTC	CATSDPQAVNEQFF
TRBV7-7	TRBD2	TRBJ2-1	-	TGTGCTAGCAGCTTATCTCCCAGCGGGGTCAATGAGCAGTTCTTC	CASSLSPSGVNEQFF
TRBV7-9	TRBD2	TRBJ2-7	once	TGTGCCAGCAGCCGACGGACTAGCGGATCCTACGAGCAGTACTTC	CASSRRTSGSYEQYF
TRBV11-2	-	TRBJ2-5	-	TGTGCCAGCAGCTTTTGGACAGACCAAGAGACCCAGTACTTC	CASSFWTDQETQYF
TRBV5-4	TRBD1	TRBJ2-7	-	TGTGCCAGCAGCACGACAGGGTCCCACGAGCAGTACTTC	CASSTTGSHEQYF
TRBV27	TRBD1	TRBJ2-1	-	TGTGCCAGCAGTTTAAGCGGGACAGGGATCAGGAATGAGCAGTTCTTC	CASSLSGTGIRNEQFF
TRBV6-1	TRBD1	TRBJ1-2	-	TGTGCCAGCAGTGAGCAGGGGGCGAGAGCGTATGGCTACACCTTC	CASSEQGARAYGYTF
TRBV19	TRBD2	TRBJ2-2	-	TGTGCCAGTATTGCGACTAGCGGGAGGGCCGGGGAGCTGTTTTTT	CASIATSGRAGELFF
TRBV11-2	-	TRBJ2-5	-	TGTGCCAGCAGCTGGATACCCTGGACAGACAGTACTCAAGAGACCCAGTACTTC	CASSWIPWTDSTQETQYF
TRBV5-5	TRBD2	TRBJ2-7	few	TGTGCCAGCAGCTTACTAGCGGGTGGCGAGCAGTACTTC	CASSLLAGGEQYF
TRBV28	TRBD1	TRBJ2-5	-	TGTGCCAGCAGTCAACAGGGGTACGAGACCCAGTACTTC	CASSQQGYETQYF